This TCR beta chain comes out of a study of CD8+CD57+ T cells in acquired aplastic anemia (dated by TCRdb to the late 2010s). At the level of the whole study: Extracted DNA from sorted CD4+ and CD8+ cells averaged approximately 3 ug, ranging from roughly 0.2 to 30 ug. CD8+CD57+ expansion was defined as frequency above the mean frequency observed in healthy subjects.

The CDR3 holds 17 amino acids from the cysteine to the phenylalanine. The DNA shown is the 51-base CDR3, in frame from base 1. As encoded in the germline V gene, CDR1 is SNHLY while CDR2 is FYNNEI. V loses 8 bases of germline sequence and J loses 1 base, and the interval between the two ends is 23 bases. Of note for this clonotype: The clone's antigen remains unknown. Per-nucleotide qualities are absent, and no much larger clonotype sits a single base away.

Genomic DNA served as template for TCR beta VDJ combination and CDR3 sequence profiling. TCR repertoire sequencing was run on an Illumina HiSeq 2000. On the study's bioinformatics: Repertoires were assessed using TRBV/TRBJ rearrangement plots, CDR3 size and DJ length profiles, and Simpson's diversity index. The immunodominant clone was defined as the most abundant DNA sequence in deep sequencing data. CDR3 amino acid sequences were screened for sharing across subjects and were compared with published repertoires and the VDJdb database. The public reads were quality trimmed at Q25 with fastp and then assembled into clones with MiXCR by TCRdb, keeping productive beta chains. Rows with a matching CDR3 protein are joined into one entry that keeps the most common DNA and genes. The V and J calls and clone size are TCRdb's, not the authors'. This sample is represented by a few hundred thousand distinct CDR3 sequences; around 30% of them were singletons. In total, the top ten clones hold less than 0.85% of the sample.

General conclusions and limits of the study: Some 30 CD8+ CDR3 sequences were found to be shared between patients and controls, but these sequences appeared to be highly expressed in patients and within the immunodominant clones of the patients. Patients and healthy controls showed no significant difference in CD8+ Simpson's diversity (P=0.060).

The patients picked for sequencing were ones in whom flow cytometry had shown an expansion of CD8+CD57+ cells. Every patient had a diagnosis of severe acquired aplastic anemia based on International Study of Aplastic Anemia and Agranulocytosis and Camitta criteria. At the time blood was sampled, none of the patients had received any therapy. In this study, sorted CD4+ and CD8+ T cells from the blood of healthy subjects and of severe aplastic anemia patients had their TCR repertoires deep-sequenced. In the USA, patient enrollment took place under clinicaltrials.gov protocols 00001620, 01623167, 00001397, 00071045, 00081523 and 00961064. Ficoll-Paque density gradient centrifugation was used to isolate peripheral blood mononuclear cells. Before DNA extraction, CD4+ and CD8+ T cells were sorted with FACS or magnetic beads.

The specimen was sorted CD4+, CD8+, or CD8+CD57+ T cells (not recorded which) from PBMCs. The receptor was derived from a human donor with aplastic anemia. The chain uses TRBV2 and TRBJ1-1, with TRBD1 tentatively as D gene (5 bases match). The CDR3 amino acid sequence is: CASGRWGTRFSNTEAFF. The sequenced DNA: TGTGCCAGCGGCCGATGGGGCACCAGATTTTCGAACACTGAAGCTTTCTTT. Joined to the reference TRBV2 and TRBJ1-1 proteins, this CDR3 gives the full variable domain: EPEVTQTPSHQVTQMGQEVILRCVPISNHLYFYWYRQILGQKVEFLVSFYNNEISEKSEIFDDQFSVERPDGSNFTLKIRSTKLEDSAMYFCASGRWGTRFSNTEAFFGQGTRLTVV.